A selection of T cell receptor beta chains follows, all from one sample in a study of identifying expanded T cells in peripheral blood. Sequencing was performed with immunoSEQ multiplex PCR; in TCRdb, only in-frame clones are kept and a portion is missing. Of 70,000 to 100,000 clones detected, around 86% appear once; the ten largest clones hold approximately 5.6%. Sample: blood. The receptor set was obtained from a person between 18 and 75 years old in good health. The CDR3 runs from the conserved cysteine through the conserved F or W. The D gene is left open where the match is weak. Size values are once, few and many counts, or a class for expanded clones, and some rows have none.

cdr3_aa: CASSDSVVTGTRSPLHF; cdr3_nt: TGTGCCAGCAGTGATTCGGTCGTGACAGGAACTCGTTCACCCCTCCACTTT; j_call: TRBJ1-6; clone_size: .; d_call: .; v_call: TRBV6-1
cdr3_aa: CASSLRTATIDTQYF; cdr3_nt: TGTGCCAGCAGCTTAAGGACAGCAACAATAGATACGCAGTATTTT; j_call: TRBJ2-3; clone_size: .; d_call: .; v_call: TRBV13
cdr3_aa: CASSLQTNTGELFF; cdr3_nt: TGTGCCAGCAGCCTCCAGACCAACACCGGGGAGCTGTTTTTT; j_call: TRBJ2-2; clone_size: .; d_call: .; v_call: TRBV2
cdr3_aa: CASSQIRTGMNEKLFF; cdr3_nt: TGCGCCAGCAGCCAAATTCGGACAGGGATGAATGAAAAACTGTTTTTT; j_call: TRBJ1-4; clone_size: .; d_call: TRBD1; v_call: TRBV4-1
cdr3_aa: CASSQPHGGSSGEQYF; cdr3_nt: TGCGCCAGCAGCCAACCCCACGGGGGGAGTTCGGGCGAGCAGTACTTC; j_call: TRBJ2-7; clone_size: once; d_call: TRBD2; v_call: TRBV4-1
cdr3_aa: CASSYSNSFDTQYF; cdr3_nt: TGTGCCAGCAGTTACTCGAATAGTTTCGATACGCAGTATTTT; j_call: TRBJ2-3; clone_size: .; d_call: .; v_call: TRBV6-5
cdr3_aa: CAWSSGRGLLSYEQYF; cdr3_nt: TGTGCCTGGAGTTCAGGCAGGGGCCTATTATCCTACGAGCAGTACTTC; j_call: TRBJ2-7; clone_size: .; d_call: .; v_call: TRBV30
cdr3_aa: CAWRYSGGNTIYF; cdr3_nt: TGTGCCTGGAGATACTCTGGTGGAAACACCATATATTTT; j_call: TRBJ1-3; clone_size: few; d_call: .; v_call: TRBV30
cdr3_aa: CASSLRQGRTEAFF; cdr3_nt: TGTGCCAGCAGCTTAAGACAGGGTCGGACTGAAGCTTTCTTT; j_call: TRBJ1-1; clone_size: .; d_call: TRBD1; v_call: TRBV5-8
cdr3_aa: CASSLKRRDDFF; cdr3_nt: TGTGCCAGCAGCTTAAAACGCAGGGACGATTTCTTT; j_call: TRBJ1-1; clone_size: .; d_call: .; v_call: TRBV5-4
cdr3_aa: CASSLSPYRKGFSYEQYF; cdr3_nt: TGTGCCAGCAGCTTGTCCCCATATAGGAAGGGGTTTTCCTACGAGCAGTACTTC; j_call: TRBJ2-7; clone_size: .; d_call: .; v_call: TRBV5-5
cdr3_aa: CAWSWGLGEQYF; cdr3_nt: TGTGCCTGGAGCTGGGGGTTGGGCGAGCAGTACTTC; j_call: TRBJ2-7; clone_size: .; d_call: .; v_call: TRBV30
cdr3_aa: CASSLVPGTQETQYF; cdr3_nt: TGTGCCAGCAGCTTAGTCCCGGGGACGCAAGAGACCCAGTACTTC; j_call: TRBJ2-5; clone_size: .; d_call: .; v_call: TRBV7-2
cdr3_aa: CASSFETGQTEAFF; cdr3_nt: TGTGCCAGTAGTTTTGAGACAGGGCAAACTGAAGCTTTCTTT; j_call: TRBJ1-1; clone_size: .; d_call: TRBD1; v_call: TRBV19
cdr3_aa: CASSYSGVETQYF; cdr3_nt: TGTGCCAGCAGTTACTCGGGGGTTGAGACCCAGTACTTC; j_call: TRBJ2-5; clone_size: once; d_call: .; v_call: TRBV6-5
cdr3_aa: CASRGMDYGYTF; cdr3_nt: TGTGCCAGCCGGGGGATGGACTATGGCTACACCTTC; j_call: TRBJ1-2; clone_size: .; d_call: .; v_call: TRBV5-6
cdr3_aa: CASSETTGTTPPHF; cdr3_nt: TGTGCCAGCAGTGAAACTACAGGAACTACACCCCCCCACTTT; j_call: TRBJ1-6; clone_size: once; d_call: .; v_call: TRBV2
cdr3_aa: CASRKVTGIMNTEAFF; cdr3_nt: TGTGCCAGCAGAAAGGTAACAGGGATTATGAACACTGAAGCTTTCTTT; j_call: TRBJ1-1; clone_size: .; d_call: .; v_call: TRBV11-2
cdr3_aa: CAISVTGHREQYF; cdr3_nt: TGTGCCATCAGTGTGACCGGACATCGCGAGCAGTACTTC; j_call: TRBJ2-7; clone_size: .; d_call: .; v_call: TRBV10-3
cdr3_aa: CASSFIGRASSYNEQFF; cdr3_nt: TGTGCCAGCAGTTTCATTGGCAGGGCGAGCTCCTACAATGAGCAGTTCTTC; j_call: TRBJ2-1; clone_size: .; d_call: .; v_call: TRBV27
cdr3_aa: CASSPREGEAFF; cdr3_nt: TGTGCCAGCTCACCACGGGAAGGTGAAGCTTTCTTT; j_call: TRBJ1-1; clone_size: .; d_call: .; v_call: TRBV18
cdr3_aa: CASSLAFRGYGYTF; cdr3_nt: TGTGCCAGCAGCTTAGCGTTTCGTGGCTATGGCTACACCTTC; j_call: TRBJ1-2; clone_size: .; d_call: .; v_call: TRBV7-9
cdr3_aa: CASSLEGVSNQPQHF; cdr3_nt: TGTGCCAGCAGTTTAGAGGGGGTTAGCAATCAGCCCCAGCATTTT; j_call: TRBJ1-5; clone_size: .; d_call: .; v_call: TRBV27
cdr3_aa: CASSYSRTQNTEAFF; cdr3_nt: TGTGCCAGCAGTTACTCGCGGACACAGAACACTGAAGCTTTCTTT; j_call: TRBJ1-1; clone_size: .; d_call: .; v_call: TRBV6-5
cdr3_aa: CASSWGFNSPLHF; cdr3_nt: TGTGCCAGCAGCTGGGGCTTTAATTCACCCCTCCACTTT; j_call: TRBJ1-6; clone_size: few; d_call: .; v_call: TRBV7-9
cdr3_aa: CASSLKFSGANVLTF; cdr3_nt: TGTGCCAGCAGCTTAAAGTTCTCTGGGGCCAACGTCCTGACTTTC; j_call: TRBJ2-6; clone_size: .; d_call: .; v_call: TRBV7-2
cdr3_aa: CASSIWDNGDDEQYF; cdr3_nt: TGTGCCAGTAGTATATGGGACAACGGAGACGACGAGCAGTACTTC; j_call: TRBJ2-7; clone_size: .; d_call: .; v_call: TRBV19
cdr3_aa: CASSVEALLGTGELFF; cdr3_nt: TGTGCCAGCAGCGTCGAGGCGTTGCTTGGGACCGGGGAGCTGTTTTTT; j_call: TRBJ2-2; clone_size: .; d_call: .; v_call: TRBV9
cdr3_aa: CASSEIGARDTEAFF; cdr3_nt: TGTGCCAGCAGTGAAATTGGGGCCAGGGATACTGAAGCTTTCTTT; j_call: TRBJ1-1; clone_size: .; d_call: .; v_call: TRBV2
cdr3_aa: CASSILANYGYTF; cdr3_nt: TGTGCCAGTAGTATTCTGGCTAACTATGGCTACACCTTC; j_call: TRBJ1-2; clone_size: .; d_call: .; v_call: TRBV19
cdr3_aa: CASSLEGRYNSPLHF; cdr3_nt: TGCGCCAGCAGCTTGGAGGGCAGGTATAATTCACCCCTCCACTTT; j_call: TRBJ1-6; clone_size: .; d_call: .; v_call: TRBV5-1
cdr3_aa: CASSPAGRNEQFF; cdr3_nt: TGTGCCAGCTCACCGGCGGGGCGGAATGAGCAGTTCTTC; j_call: TRBJ2-1; clone_size: .; d_call: .; v_call: TRBV18